This paragraph reports one TCR beta chain. This sample is drawn from a study of OX40 agonist ivuxolimab in advanced cancers. Background on the study: Patients received the agonistic anti-OX40 (CD134) antibody ivuxolimab. The group had a mean age of around 60 years, ranged from about 20 to 80, and was roughly 80% male. Prior checkpoint blockade (anti-PD-1, anti-PD-L1 or anti-CTLA-4) was permitted; approximately 40% had it.

Per the germline V gene, CDR1 is SGHTA and CDR2 is FQGNSA. V shed 3 bases, J shed 2 bases, and the junction held 7 bases outside the gene matches. The CDR3 extends over 15 amino acids. The data were produced by immunoSEQ multiplex PCR, yet TCRdb's version contains in-frame clones alone and is incomplete. The sample has more than 35,000 clones, around 73% seen once; the top ten hold roughly a fifth. Blood draws occurred at baseline, cycle 4 day 1, and cycle 7 day 1. The receptor was isolated from an adult with an advanced solid tumor such as melanoma, head and neck, liver or kidney cancer. This rearrangement joins TRBV7-2 to TRBJ2-7; 7 nucleotides align to TRBD2. Sequencing used CD4+ or CD8+ T cells sorted from blood, obtained in a trial of the OX40 agonist ivuxolimab. This CDR3 reads CASSLISGETYEQYF. In DNA, the CDR3 is TGTGCCAGCAGCTTGATCAGCGGGGAGACCTACGAGCAGTACTTC.